This T cell receptor (beta chain) was captured by sequencing in a study of cytomegalovirus exposure and HLA in healthy donors. Study background: Among the approximately 370 donors who were genotyped, approximately 84% fell in the genetic ancestry cluster that is associated with self-reported Caucasian donors.

Overall study findings and caveats: Later analysis associated a missense DCLRE1C variant with TCR beta V- and J-gene trimming. CMV antigen specificity was confirmed in vitro for a few CMV-associated chains. TCR beta sequences reportedly predicted the HLA-A and HLA-B alleles of most subjects accurately.

PCR employed 60 Vbeta and 13 Jbeta primers. Measured with immunoSEQ multiplex PCR; TCRdb has only the in-frame clones, and not every one. The repertoire includes 110,000 to 150,000 clones, 75% to 85% of them detected once, and roughly 4.8% sits in the top ten. The CDR3 is 15 amino acids. CDR1 and CDR2 (germline): SGDLS, YYNGEE. A note on this clone: Antigen specificity is unknown. Compared with germline, one end of the junction differs, possibly owing to a read error. This same CDR3 is encoded by further DNA sequences in the sample.

This TCR came from a man in his forties in good health and CMV-seronegative. This chain connects TRBV9 to TRBJ1-2; 9 nucleotides line up with TRBD1. The sample taken for sequencing was PBMCs. The CDR3 DNA follows: TGCGCCAGCAGCGCCGGGACAGGGCCGGGGAAGGGCTACACCTTC. Residues: CASSAGTGPGKGYTF.